This T cell receptor beta chain was identified in a study of OX40 agonist ivuxolimab in advanced cancers. Profiled with immunoSEQ multiplex PCR; TCRdb holds only in-frame clones, not every one. The sample records some 100,000 clones, under 95% being singletons. CDR1 is SGHTA and CDR2 is FQGNSA in the germline V gene. The V and J ends lost 1 base and 1 base, in that order; junction bases with no gene match: 3. The CDR3 has 16 amino acids. The specimen comprised CD4+ or CD8+ T cells sorted from blood, sampled in a trial of the OX40 agonist ivuxolimab. The gene calls are TRBV7-2 and TRBJ2-3; 9 bases agree with TRBD2. This receptor was obtained from an adult with an advanced solid tumor such as melanoma, head and neck, liver or kidney cancer. This CDR3 is CASSLDAGGGTDTQYF. DNA for the CDR3: TGTGCCAGCAGCTTAGACGCGGGAGGGGGCACAGATACGCAGTATTTT.